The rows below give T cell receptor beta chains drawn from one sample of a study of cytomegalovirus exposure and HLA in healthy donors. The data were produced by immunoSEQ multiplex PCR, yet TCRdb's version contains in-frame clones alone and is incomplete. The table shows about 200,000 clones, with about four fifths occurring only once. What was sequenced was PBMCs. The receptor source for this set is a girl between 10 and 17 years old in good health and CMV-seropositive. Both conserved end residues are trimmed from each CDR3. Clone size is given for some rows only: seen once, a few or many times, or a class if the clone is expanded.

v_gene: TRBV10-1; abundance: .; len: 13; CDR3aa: ASSESLSFYNEQF
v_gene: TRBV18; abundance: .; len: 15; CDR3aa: ASSPRRLAEGLHEQY
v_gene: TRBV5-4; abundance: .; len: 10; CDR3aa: ASSLDRYGYT
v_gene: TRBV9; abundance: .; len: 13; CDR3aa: ASRRSGTGVGGQF
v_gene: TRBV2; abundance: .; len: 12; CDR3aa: ASRTGTVNEKLF
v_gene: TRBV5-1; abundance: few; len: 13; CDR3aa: ASSAGVGTGPEQY
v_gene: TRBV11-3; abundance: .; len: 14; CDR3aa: ASSFRVAGSRDEQF
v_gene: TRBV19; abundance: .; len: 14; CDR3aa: ASSILGQGIGNTIY
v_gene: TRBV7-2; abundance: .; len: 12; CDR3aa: ASSLGGDNSPLH
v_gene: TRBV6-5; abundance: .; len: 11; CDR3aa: ASTGGSGYEQY
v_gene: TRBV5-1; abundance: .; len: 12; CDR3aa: ASSLEASLETQY
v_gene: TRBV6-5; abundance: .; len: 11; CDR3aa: ASSTRQGPLPD
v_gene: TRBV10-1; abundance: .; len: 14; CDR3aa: ASSADGTDNTYEQY
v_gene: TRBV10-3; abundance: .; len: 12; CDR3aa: ATDTGGPQETQY
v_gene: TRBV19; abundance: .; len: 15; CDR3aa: ASSIASSGGLTDTQY
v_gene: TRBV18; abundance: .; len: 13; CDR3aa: ASSPTGVGNSPLH
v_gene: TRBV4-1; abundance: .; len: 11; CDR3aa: ASSQMGGNEQF
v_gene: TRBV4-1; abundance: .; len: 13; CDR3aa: ASSQVGRTNYGYT
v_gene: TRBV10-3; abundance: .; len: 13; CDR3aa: AISELEDRGKGYT
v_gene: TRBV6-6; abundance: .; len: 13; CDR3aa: ASSRAGGNNSPLH
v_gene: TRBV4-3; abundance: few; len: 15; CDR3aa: ASSQVMAGGRADTQY
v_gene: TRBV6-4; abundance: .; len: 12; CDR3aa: ASSAGTSADEQF
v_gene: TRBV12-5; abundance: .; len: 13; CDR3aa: ASGSGQGGQNIQY
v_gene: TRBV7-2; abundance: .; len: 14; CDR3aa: ASSSQSGTSVDTQY
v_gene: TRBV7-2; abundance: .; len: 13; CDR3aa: ASSPRSGGAKEQF
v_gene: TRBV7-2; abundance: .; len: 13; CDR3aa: ASSTRTGENYGYT
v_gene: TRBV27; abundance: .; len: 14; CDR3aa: ASSPSGQGAGTEAF
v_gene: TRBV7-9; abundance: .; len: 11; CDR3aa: ASSRTGNYEQY
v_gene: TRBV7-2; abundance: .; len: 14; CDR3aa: ASSRDRGSDRYGYT
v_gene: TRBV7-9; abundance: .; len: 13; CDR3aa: ASSAAGGNWNEQF
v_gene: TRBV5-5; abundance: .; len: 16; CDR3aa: ASSFMSEVPTEAGELF
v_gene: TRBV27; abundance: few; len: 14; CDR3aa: ASSLGQGASNQPQH
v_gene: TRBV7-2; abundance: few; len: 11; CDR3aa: ASGLRGNQPQH
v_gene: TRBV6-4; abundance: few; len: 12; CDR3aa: ASSEKGAPDTQY
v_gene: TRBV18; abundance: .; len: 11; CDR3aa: ASSPLTGDGYT
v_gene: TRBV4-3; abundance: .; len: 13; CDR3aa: ASSLDRTGPYEQY
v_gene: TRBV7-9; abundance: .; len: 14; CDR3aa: ASSVLGGVSTDTQY
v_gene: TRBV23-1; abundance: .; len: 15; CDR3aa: ASSQSGKKTGDYEQY
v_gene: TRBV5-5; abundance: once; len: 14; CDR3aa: ASSSDLLTANYGYT
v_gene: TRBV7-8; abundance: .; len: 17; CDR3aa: ASSLVVAGGPPSYNEQF
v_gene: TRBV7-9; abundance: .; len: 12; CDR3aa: ASSPSGSYTEAF
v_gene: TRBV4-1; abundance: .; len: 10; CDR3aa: ASSPLGQRYT
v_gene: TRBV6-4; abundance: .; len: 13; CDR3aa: ASPRTGSSYNEQF
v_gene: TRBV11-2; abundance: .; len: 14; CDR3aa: ASSPTRDRELDTQY